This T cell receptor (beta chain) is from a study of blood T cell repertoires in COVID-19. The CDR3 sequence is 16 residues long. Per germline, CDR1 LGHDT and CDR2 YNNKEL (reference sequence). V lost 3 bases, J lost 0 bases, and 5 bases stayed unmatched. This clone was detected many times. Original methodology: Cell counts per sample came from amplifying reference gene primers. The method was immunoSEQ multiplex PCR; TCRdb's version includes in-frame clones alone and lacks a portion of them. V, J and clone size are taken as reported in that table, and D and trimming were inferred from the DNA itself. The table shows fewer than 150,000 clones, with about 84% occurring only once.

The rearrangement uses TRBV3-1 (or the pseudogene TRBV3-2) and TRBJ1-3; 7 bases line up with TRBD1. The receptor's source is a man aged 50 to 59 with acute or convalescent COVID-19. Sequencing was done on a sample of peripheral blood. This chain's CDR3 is CASSHAGQISGNTIYF. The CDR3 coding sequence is TGTGCCAGCAGCCATGCGGGACAGATCTCTGGAAACACCATATATTTT.